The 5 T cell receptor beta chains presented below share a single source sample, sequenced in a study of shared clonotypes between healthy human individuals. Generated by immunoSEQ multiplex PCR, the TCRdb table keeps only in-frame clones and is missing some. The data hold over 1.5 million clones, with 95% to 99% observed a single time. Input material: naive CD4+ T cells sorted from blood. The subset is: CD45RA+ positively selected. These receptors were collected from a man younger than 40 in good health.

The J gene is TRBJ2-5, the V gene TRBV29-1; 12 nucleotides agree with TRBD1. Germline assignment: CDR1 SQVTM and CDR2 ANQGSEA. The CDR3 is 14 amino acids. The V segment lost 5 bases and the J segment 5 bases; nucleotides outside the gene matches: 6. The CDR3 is CSVRDRGPGETQYF. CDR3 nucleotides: TGCAGCGTTCGGGACAGGGGGCCGGGGGAGACCCAGTACTTC.

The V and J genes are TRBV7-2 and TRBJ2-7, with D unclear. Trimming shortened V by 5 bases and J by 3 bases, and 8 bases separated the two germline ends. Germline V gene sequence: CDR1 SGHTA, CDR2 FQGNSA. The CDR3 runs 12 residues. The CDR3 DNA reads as TGTGCCAGCAGCCGCGAACGCTACGAGCAGTACTTC. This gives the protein CASSRERYEQYF.

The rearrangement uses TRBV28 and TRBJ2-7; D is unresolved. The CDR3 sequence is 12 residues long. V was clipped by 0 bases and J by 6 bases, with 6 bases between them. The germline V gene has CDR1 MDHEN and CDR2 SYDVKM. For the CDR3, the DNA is TGTGCCAGCAGTTTATGGACCTCCGAGCAGTACTTC. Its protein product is CASSLWTSEQYF.

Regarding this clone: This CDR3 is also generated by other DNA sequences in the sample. The CDR3 reads CASSLGGTNEKLFF. The CDR3 DNA reads as TGCGCCAGCAGCCTCGGGGGCACTAATGAAAAACTGTTTTTT. This rearrangement joins TRBV5-1 to TRBJ1-4, with D perhaps TRBD1 (6 bases). CDR1 is SGHRS, CDR2 YFSETQ, per germline. CDR3 length: 14 residues. V was pared by 4 bases and J by 2 bases, with 9 bases between. Full variable domain (rest looked up from reference TRBV5-1 and TRBJ1-4): KAGVTQTPRYLIKTRGQQVTLSCSPISGHRSVSWYQQTPGQGLQFLFEYFSETQRNKGNFPGRFSGRQFSNSRSEMNVSTLELGDSALYLCASSLGGTNEKLFFGSGTQLSVL.

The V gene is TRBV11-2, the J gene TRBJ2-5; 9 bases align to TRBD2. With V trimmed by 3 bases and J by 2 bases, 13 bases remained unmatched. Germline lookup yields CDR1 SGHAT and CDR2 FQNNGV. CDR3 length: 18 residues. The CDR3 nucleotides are TGTGCCAGCAGCTTTAGTAGGGCGGGAGGGCCTTTGCAAGAGACCCAGTACTTC. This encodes CASSFSRAGGPLQETQYF.